These 26 T cell receptor beta chains were sequenced from one sample in a study of vaccination and CD4 T cells after COVID-19. Treatment given: roughly 10-day PBMC culture with coronavirus spike peptide pools or control peptides (ViraFEST assay). Cultured CD4+ T cell DNA underwent sequencing with the Oncomine TCR Beta short-read assay. TCRdb fed the PCR reads into MiXCR, producing one record per CDR3 protein. The repertoire holds more than 10,000 distinct CDR3 sequences, with over 40% as singletons. For these receptors, no antigen is known. The sequenced sample was CD4+ T cells from blood, cultured in vitro. These receptors all come from a human donor who had recovered from COVID-19.

This clonotype was recorded once. The V call is TRBV29-1, the J call TRBJ2-1, with 8 nucleotides matching TRBD2. The CDR3 is 13 residues long. Trimming took 3 bases from V and 4 from J; bases not matched to a gene: 2. Per germline, CDR1 SQVTM and CDR2 ANQGSEA. The CDR3 sequence is CSVDKRGYNEQFF. In DNA, the CDR3 is TGCAGCGTTGACAAGCGGGGGTACAATGAGCAGTTCTTC.

The gene calls are TRBV20-1 and TRBJ2-7; 9 bases fit TRBD2. Germline-derived CDR1 and CDR2 are DFQATT and SNEGSKA (reference sequence). The CDR3 has 13 amino acids. After removal of 6 bases from V and 9 bases from J, the junction contained 12 bases not matched to a gene. CDR3 region: CSARTSAYEGQYF. For the CDR3, the DNA is TGCAGTGCAAGGACTAGCGCATACGAAGGGCAGTACTTC.

The table lists this clonotype with a few counts. The chain employs TRBV6-1 and TRBJ2-5, with unresolved D. Trimming removed 2 bases from V and 7 bases from J, with 20 bases in between. The CDR3 loop spans 16 amino acids. The germline gives CDR1 MNHNS, CDR2 SASEGT. In DNA form, the CDR3 reads TGTGCCAGCAGTGAATTGTTCTCTACCGGGCTGGGGACCCAGTACTTC. This sequence encodes CASSELFSTGLGTQYF.

The chain couples TRBV7-3 to TRBJ2-3; the D is unclear. The V end was cut by 4 bases, the J end by 6 bases, with 5 bases between. The CDR3 totals 11 residues. Germline V lookup: CDR1 SGHTA, CDR2 FQGTGA. The CDR3 loop reads CASSYGDTQYF. The DNA of the CDR3 is TGTGCCAGCAGCTACGGGGATACGCAGTATTTT.

This clonotype occurred once. The CDR3 spells CASSRNYGYTF. The DNA for the CDR3 is TGTGCCAGCAGTCGTAACTATGGCTACACCTTC. The chain couples TRBV28 to TRBJ1-2; D gene uncertain. The CDR3 totals 11 residues. Germline values: CDR1 MDHEN, CDR2 SYDVKM. The V gene lost 5 bases and the J gene lost 1 base, with 2 bases spanning the gap.

This clonotype came up a few times. V is TRBV15 and J is TRBJ1-2; TRBD1 is a possible D gene (6 bases). CDR1 is LNHNV and CDR2 is YYDKDF in the germline V gene (reference sequence). The ends were cut back, 0 bases at V and 8 bases at J, with 19 bases in the middle. CDR3 size: 16 residues. This chain's CDR3 is CATSRDRRGAFEGYTF. The CDR3 coding sequence is TGTGCCACCAGCAGAGATCGGCGGGGGGCCTTTGAGGGCTACACCTTC.

The gene calls are TRBV10-3 and TRBJ2-5; D may correspond to TRBD1 or TRBD2 (5 bases each). The CDR3 runs to 14 residues. Trimming removed 6 bases at V and 1 base at J, with 12 bases between. Germline assignment: CDR1 ENHRY and CDR2 SYGVKD. Here the CDR3 reads CAIRRDGFQETQYF. For the CDR3, the DNA is TGTGCCATCAGACGGGACGGCTTCCAAGAGACCCAGTACTTC.

The table lists this clonotype with a few counts. The V and J genes are TRBV19 and TRBJ2-1, with a tentative D call TRBD2 (8 bases). Germline CDR1 LNHDA, CDR2 SQIVND (reference sequence). CDR3 length: 16 residues. Trimming took off 3 bases at V and 6 bases at J, with 18 bases between the two ends. This CDR3 reads CASSISGAGGSNEQFF. In DNA form, the CDR3 reads TGTGCCAGTAGTATTAGCGGGGCAGGGGGTAGCAATGAGCAGTTCTTC.

The chain carries TRBV2 and TRBJ2-5; D uncertain. The CDR3 contains 12 residues. V was cut by 6 bases and J by 2 bases, with 7 bases left in between. Germline CDR1 is SNHLY and CDR2 is FYNNEI. The CDR3 DNA reads TGTGCCAGCAGCCCCCAGCAAGAGACCCAGTACTTC. This gives the protein CASSPQQETQYF. The variable domain in full, with the rest retrieved from reference TRBV2 and TRBJ2-5, is EPEVTQTPSHQVTQMGQEVILRCVPISNHLYFYWYRQILGQKVEFLVSFYNNEISEKSEIFDDQFSVERPDGSNFTLKIRSTKLEDSAMYFCASSPQQETQYFGPGTRLLVL.

There are a few counts of this clonotype. The V and J genes are TRBV20-1 and TRBJ2-1; D is possibly TRBD1 (5 bases). Germline values: CDR1 DFQATT, CDR2 SNEGSKA (reference sequence). The CDR3 totals 15 residues. Trimming shortened V by 0 bases and J by 2 bases, and 11 bases separated the two germline ends. CDR3 nucleotides: TGCAGTGCTAGAGACCCAGGGCGTCCCTACAATGAGCAGTTCTTC. This gives the protein CSARDPGRPYNEQFF.

The rearrangement uses TRBV10-3 and TRBJ2-7; D may match TRBD1 or TRBD2 (5 bases each). Trimming removed 7 bases at V and 7 bases at J, with 14 bases between. Germline-derived CDR1 and CDR2 are ENHRY and SYGVKD. The CDR3 totals 12 residues. The CDR3 nucleotides read TGTGCCATCACTAGAGGTGAGGGGGAGCAGTACTTC. Translated: CAITRGEGEQYF.

The chain joins TRBV30 to TRBJ2-7, with a tentative D call TRBD2 (6 bases). The V end was cut by 3 bases, the J end by 4 bases, with 16 bases between. The CDR3 loop spans 14 amino acids. Germline CDR1 GTSNPN, CDR2 SVGIG (reference sequence). The CDR3 spells CAWRRFGAGYEQYF. CDR3 coding DNA: TGTGCCTGGAGAAGGTTCGGGGCGGGGTACGAGCAGTACTTC.

Within the sample, this clonotype is medium-sized (0.01 to 0.1%). This chain connects TRBV7-9 to TRBJ2-3, with D perhaps matching TRBD1 (6 bases). Trimming pared 10 bases from V and 0 bases from J, leaving 14 bases between. Germline CDR1 and CDR2: SEHNR and FQNEAQ (reference sequence). This CDR3 spans 14 amino acids. DNA of the CDR3: TGTGCCACCACAGGGTTGGGCAGCACAGATACGCAGTATTTT. It codes for CATTGLGSTDTQYF.

To note about this clonotype: One end of the junction is discordant with germline, which a read error may explain. V gene TRBV11-2 combines with J gene TRBJ2-1; D possibly corresponds to TRBD2 (5 bases). This CDR3 has 14 amino acids. From germline, CDR1 is SGHAT and CDR2 FQNNGV. CDR3: CASSFGESSNEQFF. The DNA for the CDR3 is TGTGCCAGCAGCTTCGGGGAATCCTCCAATGAGCAGTTCTTC.

J is TRBJ1-2 and V is TRBV6-2 or TRBV6-3, with 9 bases that match TRBD1. The V and J ends lost 2 bases and 5 bases, in that order; junction bases with no gene match: 15. Per the germline V gene, CDR1 is MNHEY and CDR2 is SVGEGT. CDR3 length: 18 residues. The CDR3 here is CASSYPGTGRRSGYGYTF. The CDR3 nucleotides read TGTGCCAGCAGTTACCCCGGGACAGGGCGCCGTTCGGGGTATGGCTACACCTTC.

The chain has TRBV5-4 and TRBJ2-1; 13 bases line up with TRBD2. The CDR3 consists of 17 residues. Per the germline V gene, CDR1 is SGHNT and CDR2 is YYREEE (reference sequence). V was pared by 3 bases and J by 9 bases, with 12 bases of the junction left unmatched. The CDR3 protein is CASSSGTSGKGLGEQFF. As DNA, the CDR3 is TGTGCCAGCAGCTCCGGGACTAGCGGGAAAGGTCTTGGTGAGCAGTTCTTC.

V usage is TRBV7-8 and J usage is TRBJ1-1; TRBD1 agrees at 10 bases. Unmatched junction bases numbered 5, after V lost 5 bases and J lost 5 bases. The CDR3 runs to 14 residues. Germline CDR1 reads SGHVS; CDR2 reads FQNEAQ. The CDR3 DNA reads TGTGCCAGCAGCGAACGGACAGGGGGGACTGAAGCTTTCTTT. This codes for CASSERTGGTEAFF.

The rearrangement links TRBV6-1 to TRBJ2-3; D unresolved. Germline CDR1 is MNHNS and CDR2 is SASEGT. V was pared by 5 bases and J by 6 bases, with 12 bases between. CDR3 length equals 13 residues. CDR3 in amino acids: CASSQIDRDTQYF. CDR3 DNA: TGTGCCAGCAGTCAGATCGACCGGGATACGCAGTATTTT.

J is TRBJ2-1 and V is TRBV10-1; 9 positions match TRBD1. The CDR3 totals 15 residues. The V gene's germline CDR1 is WNHNN and CDR2 SYGVQD (reference sequence). V shed 11 bases, J shed 7 bases, and the junction held 15 bases outside the gene matches. For the CDR3, the DNA is TGCGCCGGGCCGGGACAGGGAGGTCCGGGAAATGAGCAGTTCTTC. Its translation is CAGPGQGGPGNEQFF.

This clonotype was seen more than once but under ten times. The V gene is TRBV6-1, the J gene TRBJ2-4; 8 bases map to TRBD2. Germline V gene sequence: CDR1 MNHNS, CDR2 SASEGT. The CDR3 loop spans 15 amino acids. V was pared by 5 bases and J by 0 bases, with 3 bases of the junction left unmatched. The DNA of the CDR3 is TGTGCCAGCAGTACGGGGGGGCTAGCCAAAAACATTCAGTACTTC. Translation gives CASSTGGLAKNIQYF.

The CDR3 is CASSLYSGPNYGYTF. The CDR3 nucleotides are TGTGCCAGCAGTTTATACAGCGGACCTAACTATGGCTACACCTTC. The V call is TRBV28, the J call TRBJ1-2, with D uncertain. Germline CDR1 and CDR2: MDHEN and SYDVKM. The CDR3 is 15 residues long. The V and J ends lost 1 base and 0 bases respectively, with 9 bases between them.

The chain combines TRBV7-8 with TRBJ2-3; D is unclear. CDR3 size: 13 residues. Trimming took off 5 bases at V and 4 bases at J, with 10 bases between the two ends. Germline V gene lookup returns CDR1 SGHVS and CDR2 FQNEAQ. The CDR3 DNA is TGTGCCAGCAGCCCCCCCAAAGCAGATACGCAGTATTTT. Translating it yields CASSPPKADTQYF.

V usage is TRBV24-1 and J usage is TRBJ2-1, with 8 positions matching TRBD1. Germline values: CDR1 KGHDR, CDR2 SFDVKD. This CDR3 region has 16 residues. V was pared by 4 bases and J by 7 bases, with 11 bases of the junction left unmatched. The CDR3 sequence: CATSDPGQGLGNEQFF. CDR3 DNA sequence: TGTGCCACCAGTGACCCCGGACAGGGCTTGGGGAATGAGCAGTTCTTC.

This clonotype was detected a few times. The chain couples TRBV6-1 to TRBJ1-2; D gene ambiguous. The CDR3 extends over 14 amino acids. The germline V gene encodes CDR1 MNHNS and CDR2 SASEGT. Trimming removed 6 bases at V and 4 bases at J, with 15 bases between. CDR3 nucleotide sequence: TGTGCCAGCAGACACCTACGGGGAAGCTATGGCTACACCTTC. Its translation: CASRHLRGSYGYTF.

The V gene is TRBV28, the J gene TRBJ1-5; no clear D. From germline, CDR1 is MDHEN and CDR2 SYDVKM. There are 14 residues in the CDR3. V lost 3 bases to trimming and J lost 9 bases, with 15 bases between them. CDR3 nucleotide sequence: TGTGCCAGCAGTTTGACGGGCCATGGAAGGCCCCAGCATTTT. Its translation is CASSLTGHGRPQHF.

The CDR3 here is CASRRQGQETQYF. The DNA for the CDR3 is TGTGCCAGTAGACGACAGGGCCAAGAGACCCAGTACTTC. The V and J genes are TRBV19 and TRBJ2-5; 7 bases agree with TRBD1. V lost 6 bases, J lost 1 base, and 2 bases stayed unmatched. The CDR3 is 13 amino acids. Germline V gene lookup returns CDR1 LNHDA and CDR2 SQIVND (reference sequence).